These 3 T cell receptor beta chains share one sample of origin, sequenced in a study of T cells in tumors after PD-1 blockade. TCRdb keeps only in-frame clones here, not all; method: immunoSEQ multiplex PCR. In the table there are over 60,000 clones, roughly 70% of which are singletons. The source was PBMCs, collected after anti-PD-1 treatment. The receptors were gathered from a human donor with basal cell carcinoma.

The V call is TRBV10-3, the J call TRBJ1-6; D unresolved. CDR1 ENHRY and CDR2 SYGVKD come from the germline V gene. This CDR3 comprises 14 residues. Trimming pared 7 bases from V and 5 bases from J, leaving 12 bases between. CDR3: CAIKGRIDNSPLHF. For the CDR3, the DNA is TGTGCCATCAAAGGACGGATAGATAATTCACCCCTCCACTTT.

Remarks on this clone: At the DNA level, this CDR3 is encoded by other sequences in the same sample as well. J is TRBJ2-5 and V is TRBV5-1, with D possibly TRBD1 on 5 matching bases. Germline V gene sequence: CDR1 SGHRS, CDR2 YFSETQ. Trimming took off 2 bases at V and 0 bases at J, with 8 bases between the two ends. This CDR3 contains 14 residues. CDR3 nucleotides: TGCGCCAGCAGCTTAGGGGAAAACCAAGAGACCCAGTACTTC. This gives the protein CASSLGENQETQYF.

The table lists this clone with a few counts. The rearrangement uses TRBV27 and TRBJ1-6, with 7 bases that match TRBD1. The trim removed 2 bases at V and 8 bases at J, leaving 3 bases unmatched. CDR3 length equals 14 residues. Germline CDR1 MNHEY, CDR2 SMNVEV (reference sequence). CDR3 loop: CASSLTGEDSPLHF. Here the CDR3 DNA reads TGTGCCAGCAGTTTAACAGGGGAGGATTCACCCCTCCACTTT.